The 18 T cell receptor beta chains in this list originate from one sample, sequenced in a study of blood T cells in healthy people across ages. PCR was performed a second time for roughly 7 to 12 cycles using a sample-barcoded 5' primer and a J-beta primer mix. TCRdb reanalysed the 5' RACE reads using MiXCR and keeps one entry per CDR3 protein. This table has 500,000 to 700,000 distinct CDR3 sequences, less than 35% appearing once. Sequenced: blood. The receptors were sampled from a woman of 80 years or more in good health.

Concerning this clonotype: A junction boundary mismatches the germline segment, possibly from a read error. The chain combines TRBV2 with TRBJ2-2; perhaps TRBD1 as D (6 bases). Germline-derived CDR1 and CDR2 are SNHLY and FYNNEI. There are 16 residues in the CDR3. CDR3 region: CASSGPPPGVDGELFF. CDR3 DNA: TGTGCCAGTAGTGGACCCCCCCCAGGGGTAGACGGGGAGCTGTTTTTT.

The J gene is TRBJ1-4, the V gene TRBV4-2; no firm D call. The CDR3 consists of 15 residues. The germline V gene has CDR1 LGHNA and CDR2 YNFKEQ. The germline V and J ends were trimmed by 0 bases and 7 bases, with 12 bases remaining between them. The DNA of the CDR3 is TGTGCCAGCAGCCAAGATGACCGGGGTCGTGAAAAACTGTTTTTT. Its protein is CASSQDDRGREKLFF.

Comment on this clonotype: A much larger clone differs by one base, so this may be a read error. J is TRBJ2-4 and V is TRBV12-3 or TRBV12-4; 10 bases line up with TRBD1. This CDR3 spans 14 amino acids. CDR3 sequence (DNA): TGTGCCGGCAGTCAACGACAGGGGGCGGACATTCAGTACTTC. Translated: CAGSQRQGADIQYF.

On this clonotype itself: A read error may be the cause here, since a much bigger clone is one base away. The chain has TRBV3-1 and TRBJ2-5; TRBD1 agrees at 7 bases. TRBJ2-1 matches the DNA end more closely, so the J call is doubtful. Germline V CDR1 and CDR2: LGHDT, YNNKEL (reference sequence). The CDR3 runs to 16 residues. Here the CDR3 reads CASSQAPRQGQETQFF. For the CDR3, the DNA is TGTGCCAGCAGCCAAGCCCCCCGACAGGGCCAAGAGACCCAGTTCTTC.

The V call is TRBV5-1, the J call TRBJ2-5; D tentatively fits TRBD1 or TRBD2 (5 bases each). Gene TRBJ2-1 matches the end of the DNA better, so the J call may be wrong. The CDR3 extends over 13 amino acids. In germline, CDR1 is SGHRS, CDR2 YFSETQ. CDR3 nucleotide sequence: TGCGCCAGCAGTGGGGGTCCCCAAGAGACCCAGTTCTTC. Encoded protein: CASSGGPQETQFF.

In this sample, this clonotype turned up many times. The V call is TRBV6-5, the J call TRBJ2-4; D could derive from TRBD1 or TRBD2 (5 bases each). This CDR3 spans 15 amino acids. V was shortened by 6 bases and J by 0 bases, with 12 bases between the two germline ends. Germline-derived CDR1 and CDR2 are MNHEY and SVGAGI. CDR3 sequence reads: CASSPTGTAKNIQYF. CDR3 nucleotide sequence: TGTGCCAGCAGCCCGACCGGGACAGCCAAAAACATTCAGTACTTC.

Comments on this clonotype: Just one base apart from a much larger clone, this may be a read error. This chain connects TRBV12-3 or TRBV12-4 to TRBJ2-1, with 8 nucleotides matching TRBD2. The better agreement between TRBJ2-7 and the DNA end casts doubt on the J call. The CDR3 consists of 16 residues. CDR3 nucleotides: TGTGCCAGCAGCCCTTATTTGGCGGGGGGAAACAATGAGCAGTACTTC. Protein product: CASSPYLAGGNNEQYF.

This clonotype was observed many times. A much larger clone lies one base from this, so it may be a read error. V gene TRBV7-2 combines with J gene TRBJ2-3; 10 nucleotides agree with TRBD2. V lost 3 bases to trimming and J lost 5 bases; unmatched junction nucleotides: 2. CDR1 and CDR2 (germline): SGHTA, FQGNSA. There are 14 residues in the CDR3. CDR3 nucleotide sequence: TGTGCCAGCAGCTTCGGACTAGCGGTAGATACGCAGTATTTT. Amino acid sequence: CASSFGLAVDTQYF.

This clonotype was counted many times. The rearrangement links TRBV12-3 or TRBV12-4 to TRBJ1-2; TRBD1 aligns across 8 bases. Trimming removed 10 bases from V and 4 bases from J; junction bases left unmatched: 11. CDR3 length: 14 residues. CDR3 nucleotide sequence: TGTGCCACCGGGGTCGGACAGGGAAGCTATGGCTACACCTTC. Translation gives CATGVGQGSYGYTF.

Details on this clonotype: This may arise from a read error, as a much more abundant clone is one base away. The gene calls are TRBV4-2 and TRBJ2-3; D unresolved. With 0 bases removed from V and 8 bases from J, the gap between germline ends came to 12 bases. This CDR3 is 14 amino acids long. The germline CDR1 and CDR2 sequences are LGHNA and YNFKEQ. CDR3: CASSQDPEMGTQYF. In nucleotides, the CDR3 is TGTGCCAGCAGCCAAGACCCCGAGATGGGTACGCAGTATTTT.

There are many counts of this clonotype. A much more abundant neighbour one base away suggests this may be a read error. The chain is built from TRBV7-7 and TRBJ2-5, with D perhaps TRBD2 (5 bases). Germline-derived CDR1 and CDR2 are SSHAT and FNYEAQ (reference sequence). CDR3 length equals 14 residues. V gave up 5 bases and J gave up 5 bases, with 15 bases separating them. The CDR3: CASSRTPSWETQYF. The CDR3 nucleotides are TGTGCCAGCAGCAGGACTCCTAGCTGGGAGACCCAGTACTTC.

The chain employs TRBV5-5 and TRBJ2-7; D tentatively reads TRBD1 or TRBD2 (6 bases each). The CDR3 contains 15 residues. V was trimmed by 3 bases and J by 3 bases, leaving 16 bases between them. Per germline, CDR1 SGHKS and CDR2 YYEKEE (reference sequence). Here the CDR3 reads CASSYFPGAGYEQYF. The DNA for the CDR3 is TGTGCCAGCAGCTACTTCCCGGGGGCCGGCTACGAGCAGTACTTC.

This clonotype was detected many times. Here the CDR3 DNA reads TGCGCCAGCAGCCAAGATGCGGGAGTTGGCGCCGCTAGCACAGATACGCAGTATTTT. The encoded protein is CASSQDAGVGAASTDTQYF. The chain is built from TRBV4-1 and TRBJ2-3; 7 nucleotides match TRBD2. Losses at the gene ends were 0 bases for V and 0 bases for J; bases not matched to a gene: 12. The CDR3 consists of 19 residues. Germline assignment: CDR1 MGHRA and CDR2 YSYEKL.

This chain uses TRBV20-1 with TRBJ2-5; TRBD2 matches 12 bases. CDR1 DFQATT and CDR2 SNEGSKA come from the germline V gene (reference sequence). V gave up 3 bases and J gave up 5 bases; unmatched junction bases: 13. This CDR3 contains 17 residues. CDR3 DNA: TGCAGTGCTAGTGCGACTAGCGGGGGTGCCCAGGGCGAGACCCAGTACTTC. Translated: CSASATSGGAQGETQYF.

As for this clonotype: A much larger clone lies one base from this, so it may be a read error. This chain uses TRBV9 with TRBJ2-1; D is undetermined. The end of the DNA is better explained by TRBJ2-7, so the J call may be wrong. This CDR3 has 15 residues. The germline gives CDR1 SGDLS, CDR2 YYNGEE. The DNA of the CDR3 is TGTGCCAGCAGCGCAACAAGTACAGATTACAATGAGCAGTACTTC. It codes for CASSATSTDYNEQYF.

This clonotype came up many times. The rearrangement joins TRBV9 to TRBJ2-1; D possibly corresponds to TRBD2 (5 bases). This CDR3 has 14 amino acids. The ends were cut back, 3 bases at V and 7 bases at J, with 14 bases in the middle. The germline V gene encodes CDR1 SGDLS and CDR2 YYNGEE. This CDR3 reads CASSAGWVSNEQFF. In DNA form, the CDR3 reads TGTGCCAGCAGCGCGGGGTGGGTCTCTAATGAGCAGTTCTTC.

Points on this clonotype: A much larger clonotype is one base distant, so this may be a read error. The chain uses TRBV5-1 and TRBJ2-3; the D is unclear. Germline CDR1 and CDR2: SGHRS and YFSETQ. The ends were cut back, 5 bases at V and 0 bases at J, with 10 bases in the middle. The CDR3 extends over 14 amino acids. The CDR3 nucleotides are TGCGCCAGCAGGACTGGCGGTAGCACAGATACGCAGTATTTT. Translated: CASRTGGSTDTQYF.

There are many counts of this clonotype. This rearrangement joins TRBV12-3 or TRBV12-4 to TRBJ2-3, with 15 bases that match TRBD2. The CDR3 is made up of 16 amino acids. J lost 2 bases, V lost 7 bases, and 4 bases had no gene match. The DNA of the CDR3 is TGTGCCAGCATCGGGACTAGCGGGGGGTACACAGATACGCAGTATTTT. It is translated as CASIGTSGGYTDTQYF.